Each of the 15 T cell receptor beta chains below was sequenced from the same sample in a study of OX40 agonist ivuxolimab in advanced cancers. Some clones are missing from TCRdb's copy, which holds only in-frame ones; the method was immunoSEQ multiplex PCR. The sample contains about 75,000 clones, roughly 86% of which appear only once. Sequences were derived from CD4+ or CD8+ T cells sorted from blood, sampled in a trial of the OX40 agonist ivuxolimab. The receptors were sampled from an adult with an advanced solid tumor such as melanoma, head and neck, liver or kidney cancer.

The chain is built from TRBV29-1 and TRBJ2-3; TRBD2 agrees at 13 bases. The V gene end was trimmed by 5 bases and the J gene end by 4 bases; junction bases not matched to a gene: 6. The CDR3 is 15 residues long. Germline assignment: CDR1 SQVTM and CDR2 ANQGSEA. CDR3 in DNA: TGCAGCGTTCTAGGACTAGCGGGAGCGCCAGATACGCAGTATTTT. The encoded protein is CSVLGLAGAPDTQYF.

The CDR3 sequence is CASSSSYEQYF. DNA of the CDR3: TGTGCCAGCAGTTCCTCTTACGAGCAGTACTTC. The chain has TRBV27 and TRBJ2-7; D is unresolved. The V end was cut by 4 bases, the J end by 4 bases, with 5 bases between. Germline loops: CDR1 MNHEY, CDR2 SMNVEV (reference sequence). The CDR3 is 11 amino acids.

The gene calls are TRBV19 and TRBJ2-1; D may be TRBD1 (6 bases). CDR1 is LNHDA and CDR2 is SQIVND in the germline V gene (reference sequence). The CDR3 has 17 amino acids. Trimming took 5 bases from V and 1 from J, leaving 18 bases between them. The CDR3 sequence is CASSSGTFFGSYNEQFF. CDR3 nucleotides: TGTGCCAGTAGTTCCGGGACATTTTTTGGTTCCTACAATGAGCAGTTCTTC.

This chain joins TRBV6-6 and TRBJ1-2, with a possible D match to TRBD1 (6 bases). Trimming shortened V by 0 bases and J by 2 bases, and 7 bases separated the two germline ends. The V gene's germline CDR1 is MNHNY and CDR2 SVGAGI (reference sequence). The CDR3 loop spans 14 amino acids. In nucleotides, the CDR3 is TGTGCCAGCAGTTACTCAACAGGGAACTATGGCTACACCTTC. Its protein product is CASSYSTGNYGYTF.

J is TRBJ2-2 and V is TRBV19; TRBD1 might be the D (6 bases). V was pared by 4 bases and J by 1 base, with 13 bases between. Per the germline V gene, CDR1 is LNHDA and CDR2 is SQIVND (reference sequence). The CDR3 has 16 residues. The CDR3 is CASSRPSGVNTGELFF. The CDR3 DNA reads TGTGCCAGTAGTAGACCGTCAGGGGTGAACACCGGGGAGCTGTTTTTT.

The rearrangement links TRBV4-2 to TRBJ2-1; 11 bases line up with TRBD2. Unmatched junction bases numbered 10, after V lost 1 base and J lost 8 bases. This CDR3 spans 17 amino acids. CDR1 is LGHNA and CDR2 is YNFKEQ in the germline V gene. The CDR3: CASSQGGTSGSLDEQFF. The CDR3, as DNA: TGTGCCAGCAGCCAAGGGGGCACTAGCGGGAGTCTCGATGAGCAGTTCTTC.

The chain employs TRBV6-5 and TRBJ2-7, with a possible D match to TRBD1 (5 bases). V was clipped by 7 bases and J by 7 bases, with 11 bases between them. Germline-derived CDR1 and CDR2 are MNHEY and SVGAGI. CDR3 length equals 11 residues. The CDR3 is CASTQVGEQYF. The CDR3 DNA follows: TGTGCCAGCACACAGGTGGGGGAGCAGTACTTC.

The CDR3 DNA reads TGTGCCAGCAGCTTGGAGGGAGTGGAGACCCAGTACTTC. Protein sequence: CASSLEGVETQYF. This rearrangement joins TRBV5-4 to TRBJ2-5; tentative D call: TRBD2 (5 bases). CDR1 is SGHNT, CDR2 YYREEE, per germline (reference sequence). This CDR3 comprises 13 residues. The ends were cut back, 0 bases at V and 5 bases at J, with 8 bases in the middle.

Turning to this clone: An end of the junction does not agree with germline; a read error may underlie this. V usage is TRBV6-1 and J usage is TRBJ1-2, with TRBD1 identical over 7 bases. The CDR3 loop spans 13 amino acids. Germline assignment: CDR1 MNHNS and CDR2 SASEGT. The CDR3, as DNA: TGTGCCAGCAGTCAGACAGGGAACTCTGGCTACACCTTC. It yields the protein CASSQTGNSGYTF.

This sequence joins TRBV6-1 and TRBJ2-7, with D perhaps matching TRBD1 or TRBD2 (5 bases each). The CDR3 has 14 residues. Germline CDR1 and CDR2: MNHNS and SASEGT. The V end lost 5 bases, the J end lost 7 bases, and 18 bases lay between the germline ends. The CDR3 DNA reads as TGTGCCAGCAGTACCGGGGCCGTCTCTTGGGAGCAGTACTTC. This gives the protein CASSTGAVSWEQYF.

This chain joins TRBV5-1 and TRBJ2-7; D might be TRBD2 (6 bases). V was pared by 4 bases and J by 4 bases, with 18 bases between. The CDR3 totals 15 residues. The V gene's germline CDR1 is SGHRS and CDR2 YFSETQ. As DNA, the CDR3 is TGCGCCAGCAGCCGGGGAGGCTCAGAGAGGTACGAGCAGTACTTC. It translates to CASSRGGSERYEQYF.

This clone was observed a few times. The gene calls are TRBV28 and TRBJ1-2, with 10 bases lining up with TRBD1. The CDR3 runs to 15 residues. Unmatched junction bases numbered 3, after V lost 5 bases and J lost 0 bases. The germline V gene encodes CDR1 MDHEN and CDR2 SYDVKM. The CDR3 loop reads CASSRDRGPNYGYTF. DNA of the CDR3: TGTGCCAGCAGTCGGGACAGGGGACCTAACTATGGCTACACCTTC.

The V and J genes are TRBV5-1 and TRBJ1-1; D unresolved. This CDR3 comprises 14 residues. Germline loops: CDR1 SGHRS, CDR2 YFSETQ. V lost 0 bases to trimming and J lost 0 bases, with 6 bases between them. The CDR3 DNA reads TGCGCCAGCAGCTTGGCCGGGATGAACACTGAAGCTTTCTTT. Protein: CASSLAGMNTEAFF. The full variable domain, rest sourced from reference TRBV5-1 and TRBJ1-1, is KAGVTQTPRYLIKTRGQQVTLSCSPISGHRSVSWYQQTPGQGLQFLFEYFSETQRNKGNFPGRFSGRQFSNSRSEMNVSTLELGDSALYLCASSLAGMNTEAFFGQGTRLTVV.

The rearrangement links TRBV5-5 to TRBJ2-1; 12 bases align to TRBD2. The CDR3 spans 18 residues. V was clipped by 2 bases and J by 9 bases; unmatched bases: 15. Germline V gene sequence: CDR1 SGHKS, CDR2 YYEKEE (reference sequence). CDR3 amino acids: CASSLTIESTSGSGEQFF. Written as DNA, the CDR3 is TGTGCCAGCAGCTTAACGATCGAGTCGACTAGCGGGAGTGGTGAGCAGTTCTTC.

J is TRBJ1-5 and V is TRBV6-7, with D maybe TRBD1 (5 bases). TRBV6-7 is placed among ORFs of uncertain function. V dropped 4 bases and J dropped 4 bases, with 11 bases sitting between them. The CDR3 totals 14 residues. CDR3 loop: CASSSAGGNQPQHF. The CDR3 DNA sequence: TGTGCCAGCAGTTCGGCCGGGGGGAATCAGCCCCAGCATTTT.